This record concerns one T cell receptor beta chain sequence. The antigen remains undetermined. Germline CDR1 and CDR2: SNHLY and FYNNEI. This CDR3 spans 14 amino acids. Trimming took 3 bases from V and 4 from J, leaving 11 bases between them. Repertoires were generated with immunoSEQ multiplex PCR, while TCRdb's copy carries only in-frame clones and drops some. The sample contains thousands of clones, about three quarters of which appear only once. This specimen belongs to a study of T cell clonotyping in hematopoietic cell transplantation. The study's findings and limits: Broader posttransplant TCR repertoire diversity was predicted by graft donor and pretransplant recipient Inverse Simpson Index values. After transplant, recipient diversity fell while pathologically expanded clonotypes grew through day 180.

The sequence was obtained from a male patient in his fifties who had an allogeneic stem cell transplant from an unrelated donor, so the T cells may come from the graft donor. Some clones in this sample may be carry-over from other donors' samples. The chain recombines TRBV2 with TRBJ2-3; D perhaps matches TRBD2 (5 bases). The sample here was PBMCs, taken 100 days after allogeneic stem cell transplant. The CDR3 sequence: CASSEDFGADTQYF. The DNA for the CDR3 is TGTGCCAGCAGTGAGGACTTCGGGGCAGATACGCAGTATTTT.